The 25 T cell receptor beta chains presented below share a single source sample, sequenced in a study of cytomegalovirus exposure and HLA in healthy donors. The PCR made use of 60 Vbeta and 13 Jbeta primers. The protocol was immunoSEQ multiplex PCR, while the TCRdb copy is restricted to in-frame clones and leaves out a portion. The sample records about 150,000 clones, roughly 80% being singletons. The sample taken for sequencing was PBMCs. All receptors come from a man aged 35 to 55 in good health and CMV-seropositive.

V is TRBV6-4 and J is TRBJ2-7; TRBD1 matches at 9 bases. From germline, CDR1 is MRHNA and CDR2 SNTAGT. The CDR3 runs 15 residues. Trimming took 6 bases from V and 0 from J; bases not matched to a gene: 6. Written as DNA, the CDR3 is TGTGCCAGCAGCCACAGGGGGCAGAGCTCCTACGAGCAGTACTTC. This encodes CASSHRGQSSYEQYF.

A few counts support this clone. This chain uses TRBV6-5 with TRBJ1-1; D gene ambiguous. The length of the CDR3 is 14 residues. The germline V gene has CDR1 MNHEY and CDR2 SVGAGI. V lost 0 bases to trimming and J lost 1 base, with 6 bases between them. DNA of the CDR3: TGTGCCAGCAGTTACTCGTTCGGGAACACTGAAGCTTTCTTT. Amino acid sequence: CASSYSFGNTEAFF.

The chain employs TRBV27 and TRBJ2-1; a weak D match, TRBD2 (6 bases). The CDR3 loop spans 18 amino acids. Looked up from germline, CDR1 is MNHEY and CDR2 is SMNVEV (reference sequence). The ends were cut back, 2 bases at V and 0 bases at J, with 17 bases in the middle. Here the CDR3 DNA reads TGTGCCAGCAGTTTAAAGATCGGACTATCTAGCTCCTACAATGAGCAGTTCTTC. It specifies CASSLKIGLSSSYNEQFF.

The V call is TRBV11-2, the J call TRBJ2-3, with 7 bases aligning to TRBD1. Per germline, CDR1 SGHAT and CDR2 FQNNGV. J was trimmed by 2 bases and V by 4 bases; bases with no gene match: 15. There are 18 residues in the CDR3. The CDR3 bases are TGTGCCAGCAGCTCCCGGCCGGGACAGATAATTATCACAGATACGCAGTATTTT. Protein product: CASSSRPGQIIITDTQYF. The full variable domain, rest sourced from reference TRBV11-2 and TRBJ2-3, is EAGVAQSPRYKIIEKRQSVAFWCNPISGHATLYWYQQILGQGPKLLIQFQNNGVVDDSQLPKDRFSAERLKGVDSTLKIQPAKLEDSAVYLCASSSRPGQIIITDTQYFGPGTRLTVL.

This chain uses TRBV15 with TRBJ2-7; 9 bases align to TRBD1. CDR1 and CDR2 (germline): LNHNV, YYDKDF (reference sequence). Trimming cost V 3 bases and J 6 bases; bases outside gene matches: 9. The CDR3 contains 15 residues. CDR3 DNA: TGTGCCACCAGCAGGGGTACAGGGGGCGCGGCCGAGCAGTACTTC. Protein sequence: CATSRGTGGAAEQYF.

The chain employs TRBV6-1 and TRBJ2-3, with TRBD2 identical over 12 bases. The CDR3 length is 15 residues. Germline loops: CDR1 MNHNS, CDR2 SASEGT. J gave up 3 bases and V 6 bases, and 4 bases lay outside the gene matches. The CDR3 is CASRGLAGVTDTQYF. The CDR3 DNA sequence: TGTGCCAGCAGGGGACTAGCGGGTGTTACAGATACGCAGTATTTT.

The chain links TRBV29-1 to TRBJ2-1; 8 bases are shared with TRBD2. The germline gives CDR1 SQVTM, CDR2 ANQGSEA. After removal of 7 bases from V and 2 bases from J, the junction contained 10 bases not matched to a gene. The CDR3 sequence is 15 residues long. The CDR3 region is CSAASGQGTYNEQFF. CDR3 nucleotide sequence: TGCAGCGCCGCTAGCGGGCAGGGGACCTACAATGAGCAGTTCTTC.

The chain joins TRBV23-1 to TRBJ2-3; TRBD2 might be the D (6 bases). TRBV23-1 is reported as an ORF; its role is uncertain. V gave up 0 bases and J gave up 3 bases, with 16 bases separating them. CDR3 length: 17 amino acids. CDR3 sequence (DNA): TGCGCCAGCAGTCAATCGATCGGGAGCGAGGGAACAGATACGCAGTATTTT. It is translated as CASSQSIGSEGTDTQYF.

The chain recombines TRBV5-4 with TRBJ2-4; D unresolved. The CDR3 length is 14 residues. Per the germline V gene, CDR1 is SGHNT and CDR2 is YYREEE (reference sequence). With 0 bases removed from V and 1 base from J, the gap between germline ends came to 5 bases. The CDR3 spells CASSLAGAKNIQYF. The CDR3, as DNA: TGTGCCAGCAGCTTGGCGGGTGCCAAAAACATTCAGTACTTC.

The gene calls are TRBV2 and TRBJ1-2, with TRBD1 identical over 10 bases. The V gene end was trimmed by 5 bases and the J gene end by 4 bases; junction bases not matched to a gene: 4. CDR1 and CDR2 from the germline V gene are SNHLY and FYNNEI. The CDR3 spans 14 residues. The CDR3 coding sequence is TGTGCCAGCAGTCGGACAGGGGGTGTCTATGGCTACACCTTC. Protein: CASSRTGGVYGYTF.

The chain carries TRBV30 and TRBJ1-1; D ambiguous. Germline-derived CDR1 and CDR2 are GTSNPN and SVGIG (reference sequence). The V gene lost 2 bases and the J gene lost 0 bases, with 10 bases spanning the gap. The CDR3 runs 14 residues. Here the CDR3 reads CAWSTEVMNTEAFF. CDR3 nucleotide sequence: TGTGCCTGGAGTACAGAAGTCATGAACACTGAAGCTTTCTTT.

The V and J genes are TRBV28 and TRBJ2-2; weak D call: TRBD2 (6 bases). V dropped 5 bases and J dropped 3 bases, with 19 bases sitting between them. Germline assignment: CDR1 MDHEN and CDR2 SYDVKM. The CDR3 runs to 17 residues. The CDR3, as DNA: TGTGCCAGCAGTGTCGCCGCGGGAATTGGAGACACCGGGGAGCTGTTTTTT. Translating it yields CASSVAAGIGDTGELFF.

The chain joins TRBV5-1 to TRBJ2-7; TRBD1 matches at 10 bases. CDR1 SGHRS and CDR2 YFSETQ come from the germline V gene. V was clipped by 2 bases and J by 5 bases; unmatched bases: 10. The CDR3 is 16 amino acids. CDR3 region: CASSFGIGTGENEQYF. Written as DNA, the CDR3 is TGCGCCAGCAGCTTCGGGATAGGGACAGGGGAAAACGAGCAGTACTTC.

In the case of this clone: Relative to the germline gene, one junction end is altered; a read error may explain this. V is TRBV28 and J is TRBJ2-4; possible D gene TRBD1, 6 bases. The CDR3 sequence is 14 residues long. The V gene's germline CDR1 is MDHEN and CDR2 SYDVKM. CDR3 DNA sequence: TGTGCCAGCAGCGTAGGGGGAGCCAAAAACAGTCAGTACTTC. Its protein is CASSVGGAKNSQYF.

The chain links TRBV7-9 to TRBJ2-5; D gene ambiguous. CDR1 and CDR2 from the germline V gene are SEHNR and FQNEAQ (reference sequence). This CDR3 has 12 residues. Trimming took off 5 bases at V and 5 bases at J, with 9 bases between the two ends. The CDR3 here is CASSQSLETQYF. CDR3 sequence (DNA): TGTGCCAGCAGCCAAAGCCTGGAGACCCAGTACTTC.

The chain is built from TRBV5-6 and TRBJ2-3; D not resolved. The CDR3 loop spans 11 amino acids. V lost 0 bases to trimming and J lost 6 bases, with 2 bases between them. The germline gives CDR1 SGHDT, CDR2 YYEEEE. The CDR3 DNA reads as TGTGCCAGCAGCTTGGCGGATACGCAGTATTTT. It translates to CASSLADTQYF.

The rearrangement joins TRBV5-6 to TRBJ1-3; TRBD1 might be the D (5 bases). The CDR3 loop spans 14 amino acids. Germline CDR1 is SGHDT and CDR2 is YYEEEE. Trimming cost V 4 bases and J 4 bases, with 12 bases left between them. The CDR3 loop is CASSRQGSGNTIYF. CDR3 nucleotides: TGTGCCAGCAGCCGGCAGGGTTCGGGAAACACCATATATTTT.

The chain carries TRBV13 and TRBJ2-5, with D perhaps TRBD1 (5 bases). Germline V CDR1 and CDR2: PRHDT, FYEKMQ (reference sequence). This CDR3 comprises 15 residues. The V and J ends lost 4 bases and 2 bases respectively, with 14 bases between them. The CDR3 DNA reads TGTGCCAGCAGCTATTGGCAGGGCCTTCAAGAGACCCAGTACTTC. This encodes CASSYWQGLQETQYF. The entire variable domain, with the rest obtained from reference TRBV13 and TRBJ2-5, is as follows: AAGVIQSPRHLIKEKRETATLKCYPIPRHDTVYWYQQGPGQDPQFLISFYEKMQSDKGSIPDRFSAQQFSDYHSELNMSSLELGDSALYFCASSYWQGLQETQYFGPGTRLLVL.

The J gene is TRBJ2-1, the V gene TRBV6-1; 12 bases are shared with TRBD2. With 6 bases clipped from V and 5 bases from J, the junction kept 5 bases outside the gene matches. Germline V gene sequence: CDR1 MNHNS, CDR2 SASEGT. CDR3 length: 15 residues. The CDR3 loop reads CASRARLAGDNEQFF. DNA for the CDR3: TGTGCCAGCAGGGCAAGACTAGCGGGAGACAATGAGCAGTTCTTC.

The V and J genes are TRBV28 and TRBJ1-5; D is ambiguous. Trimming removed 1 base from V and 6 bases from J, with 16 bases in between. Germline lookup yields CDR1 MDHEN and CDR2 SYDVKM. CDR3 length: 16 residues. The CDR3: CASSLYDYSGTQPQHF. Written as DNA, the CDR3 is TGTGCCAGCAGTTTATACGATTATTCAGGAACTCAGCCCCAGCATTTT.

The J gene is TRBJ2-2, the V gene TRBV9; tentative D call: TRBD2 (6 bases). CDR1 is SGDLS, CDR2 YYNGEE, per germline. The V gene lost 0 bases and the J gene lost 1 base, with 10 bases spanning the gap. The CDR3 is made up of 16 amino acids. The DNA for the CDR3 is TGTGCCAGCAGCGTAGGGAATAGCGGGAACACCGGGGAGCTGTTTTTT. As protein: CASSVGNSGNTGELFF.

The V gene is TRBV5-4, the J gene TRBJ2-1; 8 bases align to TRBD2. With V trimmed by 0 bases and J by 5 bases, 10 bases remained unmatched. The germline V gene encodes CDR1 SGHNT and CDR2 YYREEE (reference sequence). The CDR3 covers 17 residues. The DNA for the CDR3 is TGTGCCAGCAGCTTGGGGGCGGGAGGAAGCGTGGACAATGAGCAGTTCTTC. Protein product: CASSLGAGGSVDNEQFF.

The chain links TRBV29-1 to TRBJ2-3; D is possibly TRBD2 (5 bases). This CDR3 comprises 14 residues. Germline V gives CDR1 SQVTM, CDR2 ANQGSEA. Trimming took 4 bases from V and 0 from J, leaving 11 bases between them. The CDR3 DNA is TGCAGCGTTGGAACGAGCGGAAGCACAGATACGCAGTATTTT. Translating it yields CSVGTSGSTDTQYF.

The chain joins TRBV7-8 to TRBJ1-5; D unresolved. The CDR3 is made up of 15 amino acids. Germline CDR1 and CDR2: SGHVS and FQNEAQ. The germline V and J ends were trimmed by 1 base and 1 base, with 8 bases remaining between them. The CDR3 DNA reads TGTGCCAGCAGCTTAGTTTTTTCGAGCAATCAGCCCCAGCATTTT. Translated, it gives CASSLVFSSNQPQHF.

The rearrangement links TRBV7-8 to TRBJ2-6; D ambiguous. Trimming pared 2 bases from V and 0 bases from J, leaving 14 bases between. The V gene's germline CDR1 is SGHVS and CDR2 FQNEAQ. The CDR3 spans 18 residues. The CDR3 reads CASSLQGSPSSGANVLTF. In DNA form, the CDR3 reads TGTGCCAGCAGCTTACAAGGTAGCCCTTCCTCTGGGGCCAACGTCCTGACTTTC.